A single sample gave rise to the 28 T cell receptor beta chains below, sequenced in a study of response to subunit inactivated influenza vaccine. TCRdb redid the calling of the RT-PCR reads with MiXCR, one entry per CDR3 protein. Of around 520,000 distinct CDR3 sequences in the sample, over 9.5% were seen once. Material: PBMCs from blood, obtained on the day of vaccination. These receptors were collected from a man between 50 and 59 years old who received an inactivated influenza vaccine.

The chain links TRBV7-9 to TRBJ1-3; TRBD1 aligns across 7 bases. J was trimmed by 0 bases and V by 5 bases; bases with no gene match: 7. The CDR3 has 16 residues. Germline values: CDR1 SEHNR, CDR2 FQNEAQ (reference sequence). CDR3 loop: CASSRLQGSSGNTIYF. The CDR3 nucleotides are TGTGCCAGCAGCCGATTACAGGGGAGCTCTGGAAACACCATATATTTT. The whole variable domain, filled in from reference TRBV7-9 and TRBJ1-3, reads DTGVSQNPRHKITKRGQNVTFRCDPISEHNRLYWYRQTLGQGPEFLTYFQNEAQLEKSRLLSDRFSAERPKGSFSTLEIQRTEQGDSAMYLCASSRLQGSSGNTIYFGEGSWLTVV.

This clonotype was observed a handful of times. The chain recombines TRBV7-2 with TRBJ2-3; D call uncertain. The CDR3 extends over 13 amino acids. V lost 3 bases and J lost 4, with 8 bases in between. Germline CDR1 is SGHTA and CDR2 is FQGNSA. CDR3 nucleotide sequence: TGTGCCAGCAGCTTCTCACGGGCAGATACGCAGTATTTT. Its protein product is CASSFSRADTQYF.

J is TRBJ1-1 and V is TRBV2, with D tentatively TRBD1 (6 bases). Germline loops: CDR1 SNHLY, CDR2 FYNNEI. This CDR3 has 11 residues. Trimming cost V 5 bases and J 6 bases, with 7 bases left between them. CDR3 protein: CASSTGSEAFF. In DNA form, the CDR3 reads TGTGCCAGCAGTACAGGGTCTGAAGCTTTCTTT.

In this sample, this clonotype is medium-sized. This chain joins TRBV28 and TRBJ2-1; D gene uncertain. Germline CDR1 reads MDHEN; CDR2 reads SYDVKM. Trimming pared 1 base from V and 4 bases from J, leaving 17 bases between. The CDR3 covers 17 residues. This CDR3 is CASSLFLGPKPYNEQFF. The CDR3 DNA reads TGTGCCAGCAGTTTATTCCTAGGGCCTAAGCCTTACAATGAGCAGTTCTTC.

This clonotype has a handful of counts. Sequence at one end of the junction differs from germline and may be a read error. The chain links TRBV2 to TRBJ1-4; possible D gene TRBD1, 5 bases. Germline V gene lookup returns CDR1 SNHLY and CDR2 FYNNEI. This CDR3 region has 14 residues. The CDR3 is CASNEGAQEEKLFF. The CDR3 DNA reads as TGTGCCAGCAATGAAGGGGCTCAGGAAGAAAAACTGTTTTTT.

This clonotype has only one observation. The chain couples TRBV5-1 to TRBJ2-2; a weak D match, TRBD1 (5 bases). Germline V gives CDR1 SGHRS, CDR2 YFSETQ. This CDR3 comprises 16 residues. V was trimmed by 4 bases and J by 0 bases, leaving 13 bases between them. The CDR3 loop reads CASSPGHSANTGELFF. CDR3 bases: TGCGCCAGCAGCCCAGGACATTCCGCGAACACCGGGGAGCTGTTTTTT. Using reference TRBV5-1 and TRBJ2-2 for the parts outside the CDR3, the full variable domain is KAGVTQTPRYLIKTRGQQVTLSCSPISGHRSVSWYQQTPGQGLQFLFEYFSETQRNKGNFPGRFSGRQFSNSRSEMNVSTLELGDSALYLCASSPGHSANTGELFFGEGSRLTVL.

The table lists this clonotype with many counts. The DNA of the CDR3 is TGTGCCAGCAGCTTACCAGACAGGGATACGCAGTATTTT. The encoded protein is CASSLPDRDTQYF. The genes are TRBV7-8 and TRBJ2-3; weak D call: TRBD1 (6 bases). Trimming pared 2 bases from V and 6 bases from J, leaving 9 bases between. In germline, CDR1 is SGHVS, CDR2 FQNEAQ. The CDR3 consists of 13 residues.

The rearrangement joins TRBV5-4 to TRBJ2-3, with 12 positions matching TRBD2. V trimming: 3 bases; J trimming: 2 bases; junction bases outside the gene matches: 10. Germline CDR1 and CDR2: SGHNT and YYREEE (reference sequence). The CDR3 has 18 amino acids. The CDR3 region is CASSSPPGLAGFTDTQYF. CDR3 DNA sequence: TGTGCCAGCAGCTCGCCTCCTGGACTAGCGGGGTTCACAGATACGCAGTATTTT.

CDR3 in amino acids: CSASGQGGTNEKLFF. In DNA form, the CDR3 reads TGCAGTGCTAGTGGCCAGGGAGGAACTAATGAAAAACTGTTTTTT. The rearrangement joins TRBV20-1 to TRBJ1-4, with D perhaps TRBD1 (5 bases). The ends were cut back, 3 bases at V and 1 base at J, with 12 bases in the middle. Germline CDR1 reads DFQATT; CDR2 reads SNEGSKA (reference sequence). This CDR3 contains 15 residues.

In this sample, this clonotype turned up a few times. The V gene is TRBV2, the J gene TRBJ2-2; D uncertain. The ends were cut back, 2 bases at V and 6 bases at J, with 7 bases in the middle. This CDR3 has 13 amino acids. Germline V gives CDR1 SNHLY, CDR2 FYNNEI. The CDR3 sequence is CASSETSSGELFF. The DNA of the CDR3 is TGTGCCAGCAGTGAAACGAGTTCCGGGGAGCTGTTTTTT.

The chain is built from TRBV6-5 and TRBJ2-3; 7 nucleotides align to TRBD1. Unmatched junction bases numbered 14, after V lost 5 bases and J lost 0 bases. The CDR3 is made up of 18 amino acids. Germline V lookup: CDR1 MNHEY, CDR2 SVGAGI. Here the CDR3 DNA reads TGTGCCAGCAGTCTCGAACCACAGGGGCCCACTAGCACAGATACGCAGTATTTT. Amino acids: CASSLEPQGPTSTDTQYF.

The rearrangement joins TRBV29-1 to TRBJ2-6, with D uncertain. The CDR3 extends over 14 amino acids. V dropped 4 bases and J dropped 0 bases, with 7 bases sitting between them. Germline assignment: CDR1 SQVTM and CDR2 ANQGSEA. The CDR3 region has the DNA TGCAGCGTTGCTCCGACCTCTGGGGCCAACGTCCTGACTTTC. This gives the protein CSVAPTSGANVLTF.

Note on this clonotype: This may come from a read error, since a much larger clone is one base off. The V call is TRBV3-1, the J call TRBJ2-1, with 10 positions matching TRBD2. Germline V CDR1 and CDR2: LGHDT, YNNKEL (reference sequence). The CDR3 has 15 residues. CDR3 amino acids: CASSQPGLARNEQVF. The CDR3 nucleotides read TGTGCCAGCAGCCAACCGGGACTAGCGAGGAATGAGCAGGTCTTC.

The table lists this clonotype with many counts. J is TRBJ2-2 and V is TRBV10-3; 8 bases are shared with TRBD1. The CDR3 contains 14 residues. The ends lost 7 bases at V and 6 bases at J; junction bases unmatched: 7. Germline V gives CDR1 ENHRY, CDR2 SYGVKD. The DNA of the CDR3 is TGTGCCATCACCGGACAGGGTAGGGCCGGGGAGCTGTTTTTT. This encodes CAITGQGRAGELFF.

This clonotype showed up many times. The CDR3 reads CSARDLVQGQLQPQHF. The CDR3 DNA sequence: TGCAGTGCTAGAGATTTGGTACAGGGCCAGCTTCAGCCCCAGCATTTT. The rearrangement uses TRBV20-1 and TRBJ1-5; possible D gene TRBD1, 6 bases. CDR3 length equals 16 residues. Germline CDR1 and CDR2: DFQATT and SNEGSKA (reference sequence). Trimming pared 0 bases from V and 6 bases from J, leaving 18 bases between.

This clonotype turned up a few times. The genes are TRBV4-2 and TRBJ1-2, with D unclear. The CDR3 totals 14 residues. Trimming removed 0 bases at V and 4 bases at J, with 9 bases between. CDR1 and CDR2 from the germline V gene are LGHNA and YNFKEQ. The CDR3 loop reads CASSQDGTVYGYTF. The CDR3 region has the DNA TGTGCCAGCAGCCAAGATGGAACGGTCTATGGCTACACCTTC.

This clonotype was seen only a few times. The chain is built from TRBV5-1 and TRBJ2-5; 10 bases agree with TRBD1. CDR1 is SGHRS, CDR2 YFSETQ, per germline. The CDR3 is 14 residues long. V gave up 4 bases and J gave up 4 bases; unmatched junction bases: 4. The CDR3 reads CASSHGTGVETQYF. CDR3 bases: TGCGCCAGCAGCCACGGGACAGGGGTAGAGACCCAGTACTTC.

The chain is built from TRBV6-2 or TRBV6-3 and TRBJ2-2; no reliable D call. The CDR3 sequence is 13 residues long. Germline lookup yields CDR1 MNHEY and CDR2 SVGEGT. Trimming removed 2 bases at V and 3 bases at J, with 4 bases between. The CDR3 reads CASSYADTGELFF. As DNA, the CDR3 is TGTGCCAGCAGTTACGCCGACACCGGGGAGCTGTTTTTT.

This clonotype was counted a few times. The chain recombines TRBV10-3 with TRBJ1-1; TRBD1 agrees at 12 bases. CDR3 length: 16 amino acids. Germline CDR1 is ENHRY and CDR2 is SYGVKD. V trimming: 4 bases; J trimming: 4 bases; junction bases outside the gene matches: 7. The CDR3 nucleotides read TGTGCCATCAGTGGAGCGGGACAGGGGGCCTTCACTGAAGCTTTCTTT. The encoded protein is CAISGAGQGAFTEAFF.

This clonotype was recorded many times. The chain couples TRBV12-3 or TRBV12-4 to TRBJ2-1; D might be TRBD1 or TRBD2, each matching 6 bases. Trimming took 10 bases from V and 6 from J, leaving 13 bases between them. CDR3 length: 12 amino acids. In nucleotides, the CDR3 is TGTGCCATAACCAGGGGAGGCAATGAGCAGTTCTTC. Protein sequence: CAITRGGNEQFF.

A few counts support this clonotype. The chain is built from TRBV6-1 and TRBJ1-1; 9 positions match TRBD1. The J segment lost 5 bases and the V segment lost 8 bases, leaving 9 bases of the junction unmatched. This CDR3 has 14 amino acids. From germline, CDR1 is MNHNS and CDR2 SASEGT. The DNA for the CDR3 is TGTGCCAGCGCCATTCGGACAGGGGTGACTGAAGCTTTCTTT. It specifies CASAIRTGVTEAFF.

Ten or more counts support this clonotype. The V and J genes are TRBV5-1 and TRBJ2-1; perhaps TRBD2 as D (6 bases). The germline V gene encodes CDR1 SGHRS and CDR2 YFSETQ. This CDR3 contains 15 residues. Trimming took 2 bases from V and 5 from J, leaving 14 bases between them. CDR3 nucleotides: TGCGCCAGCAGCTTCCACGGGCCGGGGGACAATGAGCAGTTCTTC. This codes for CASSFHGPGDNEQFF.

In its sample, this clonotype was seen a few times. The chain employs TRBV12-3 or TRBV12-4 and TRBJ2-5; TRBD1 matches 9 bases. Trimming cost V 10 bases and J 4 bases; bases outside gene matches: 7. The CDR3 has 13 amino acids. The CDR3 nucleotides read TGTGCCACCCGCCGGGGACAGGGAGAGACCCAGTACTTC. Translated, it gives CATRRGQGETQYF.

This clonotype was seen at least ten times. The CDR3 loop is CSARPGQPNTEAFF. CDR3 bases: TGCAGCGCTAGACCGGGACAGCCGAACACTGAAGCTTTCTTT. The chain has TRBV29-1 and TRBJ1-1; 7 bases are shared with TRBD1. Trimming took 7 bases from V and 1 from J; bases not matched to a gene: 9. This CDR3 has 14 residues. Germline CDR1 SQVTM, CDR2 ANQGSEA.

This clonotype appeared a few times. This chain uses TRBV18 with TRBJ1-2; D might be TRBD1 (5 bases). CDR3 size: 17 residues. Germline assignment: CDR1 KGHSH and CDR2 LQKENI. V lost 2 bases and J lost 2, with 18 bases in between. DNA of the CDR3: TGTGCCAGCTCACCAGAAGAAAGCCGAAGACAGAACTATGGCTACACCTTC. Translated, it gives CASSPEESRRQNYGYTF.

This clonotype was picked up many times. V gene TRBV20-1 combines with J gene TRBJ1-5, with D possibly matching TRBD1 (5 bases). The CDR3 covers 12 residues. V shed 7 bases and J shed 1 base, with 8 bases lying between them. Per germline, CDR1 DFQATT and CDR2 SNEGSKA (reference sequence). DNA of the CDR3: TGCAGTGGTCAGGGAAGCAATCAGCCCCAGCATTTT. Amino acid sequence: CSGQGSNQPQHF.

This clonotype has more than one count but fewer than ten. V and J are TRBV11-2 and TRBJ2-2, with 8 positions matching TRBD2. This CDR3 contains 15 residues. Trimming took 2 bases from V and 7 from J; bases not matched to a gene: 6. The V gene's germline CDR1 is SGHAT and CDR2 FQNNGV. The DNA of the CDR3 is TGTGCCAGCAGCTTAAGGGGACTAGTTATCGGGGAGCTGTTTTTT. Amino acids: CASSLRGLVIGELFF.

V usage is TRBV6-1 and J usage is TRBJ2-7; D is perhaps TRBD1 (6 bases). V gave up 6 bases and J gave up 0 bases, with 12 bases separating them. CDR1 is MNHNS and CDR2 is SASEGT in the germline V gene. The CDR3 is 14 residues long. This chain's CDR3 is CASRLPGDSYEQYF. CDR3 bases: TGTGCCAGCAGACTTCCAGGGGACTCCTACGAGCAGTACTTC.